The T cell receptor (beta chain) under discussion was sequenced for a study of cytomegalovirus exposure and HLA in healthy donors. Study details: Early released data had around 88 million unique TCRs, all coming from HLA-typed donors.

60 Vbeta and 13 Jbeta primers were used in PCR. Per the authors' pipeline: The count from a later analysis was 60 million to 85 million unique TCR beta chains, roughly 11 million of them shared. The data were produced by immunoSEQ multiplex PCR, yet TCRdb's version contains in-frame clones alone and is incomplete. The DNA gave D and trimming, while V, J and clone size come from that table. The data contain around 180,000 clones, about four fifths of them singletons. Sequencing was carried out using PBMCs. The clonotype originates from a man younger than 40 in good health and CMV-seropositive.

CDR3 sequence reads: CATSRQTGGTDTQYF. The CDR3 DNA follows: TGTGCCACCAGCAGACAGACAGGGGGCACAGATACGCAGTATTTT. The genes are TRBV15 and TRBJ2-3, with TRBD1 identical over 8 bases. The trim removed 2 bases at V and 1 base at J, leaving 2 bases unmatched. CDR3 length: 15 residues. CDR1 is LNHNV and CDR2 is YYDKDF in the germline V gene (reference sequence).